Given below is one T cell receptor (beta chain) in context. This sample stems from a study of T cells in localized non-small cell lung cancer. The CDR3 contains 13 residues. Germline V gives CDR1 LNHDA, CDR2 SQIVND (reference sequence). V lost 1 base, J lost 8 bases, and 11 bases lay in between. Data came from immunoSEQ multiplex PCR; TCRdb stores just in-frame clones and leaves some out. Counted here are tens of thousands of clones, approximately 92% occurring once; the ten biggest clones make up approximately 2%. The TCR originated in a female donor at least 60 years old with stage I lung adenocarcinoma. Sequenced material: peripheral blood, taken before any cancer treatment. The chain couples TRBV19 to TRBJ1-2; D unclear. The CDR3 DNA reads TGTGCCAGTAGTATAGGAGCCATTGGGGGCTACACCTTC. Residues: CASSIGAIGGYTF.